This section outlines one TCR beta chain sequence together with its context. This entry belongs to a study of blood T cell repertoires in COVID-19. The table came from immunoSEQ multiplex PCR; TCRdb's copy has only in-frame clones and leaves some out. Among under 150,000 clones listed, under 90% were seen once. The CDR3 is 13 residues long. Germline CDR1 reads MNHEY; CDR2 reads SVGAGI. Trimming stripped 6 bases from V and 1 base from J, with 9 bases between. V is TRBV6-5 and J is TRBJ1-1; D might be TRBD1 (5 bases). The receptor was isolated from a human donor in a cohort sampled during active COVID-19. The material sequenced was peripheral blood. CDR3 nucleotide sequence: TGTGCCAGCAGAGCCGACAGGAACACTGAAGCTTTCTTT. This encodes CASRADRNTEAFF.